This TCR beta chain was recovered during a study of cytomegalovirus exposure and HLA in healthy donors. Healthy bone marrow donors formed the donor group. The PCR ran on 60 Vbeta and 13 Jbeta primers. Measured with immunoSEQ multiplex PCR; TCRdb has only the in-frame clones, and not every one. The repertoire includes more than 85,000 clones, about 74% of them detected once, and about 4.9% sits in the top ten. V dropped 4 bases and J dropped 5 bases, with 21 bases sitting between them. Germline V gene lookup returns CDR1 SGHKS and CDR2 YYEKEE (reference sequence). CDR3 length equals 16 residues. V and J are TRBV5-5 and TRBJ1-1, with D perhaps matching TRBD1 (5 bases). The receptor's source is a woman between 18 and 29 years old in good health and CMV-seropositive. The sample comprised PBMCs. DNA of the CDR3: TGTGCCAGCAGCCACTCGACAGCAACACTTGGAACTGAAGCTTTCTTT. Protein product: CASSHSTATLGTEAFF. Drawing the rest from reference TRBV5-5 and TRBJ1-1, the complete variable domain is DAGVTQSPTHLIKTRGQQVTLRCSPISGHKSVSWYQQVLGQGPQFIFQYYEKEERGRGNFPDRFSARQFPNYSSELNVNALLLGDSALYLCASSHSTATLGTEAFFGQGTRLTVV.